Detailed here is one TCR beta chain. Its antigen is still unknown. The sample comes from a study of blood T cells in healthy people across ages. Primed by a sample-barcoded 5' primer and a J-beta primer mix, a second PCR proceeded for 7 to 11 cycles. Through a template-switch adaptor with 12 random nucleotides, each cDNA molecule received a tag. MiXCR was run by TCRdb on the 5' RACE reads, yielding one entry per CDR3 protein. Found here are 450,000 to 650,000 distinct CDR3 sequences, about 25% of them singletons; the top ten hold less than 9%. The CDR3 extends over 14 amino acids. Germline CDR1 KGHSH, CDR2 LQKENI. Losses at the gene ends were 2 bases for V and 16 bases for J; bases not matched to a gene: 14. General observations from the study: Observed TCR beta diversity per million T cells went down as age went up. This fall followed a roughly linear course with age.

The same sample was also used in a study of T cells of mothers and their children. That publication notes: Sequencing returned over 10 million TCR beta CDR3 reads per mother and 3 million to 3.5 million per child. It was observed that no persistent microchimeric T cell clones could be detected.

The sample comprised blood. This receptor was identified in a boy aged 5-17 years in good health. V and J are TRBV18 and TRBJ2-4, with 7 bases that match TRBD1. As DNA, the CDR3 is TGTGCCAGCTCACCAGAACGACAGGGAGTGTCTCAATACTTC. As protein: CASSPERQGVSQYF. Full variable domain (remainder filled in from reference TRBV18 and TRBJ2-4): NAGVMQNPRHLVRRRGQEARLRCSPMKGHSHVYWYRQLPEEGLKFMVYLQKENIIDESGMPKERFSAEFPKEGPSILRIQQVVRGDSAAYFCASSPERQGVSQYFGAGTRLSVL.